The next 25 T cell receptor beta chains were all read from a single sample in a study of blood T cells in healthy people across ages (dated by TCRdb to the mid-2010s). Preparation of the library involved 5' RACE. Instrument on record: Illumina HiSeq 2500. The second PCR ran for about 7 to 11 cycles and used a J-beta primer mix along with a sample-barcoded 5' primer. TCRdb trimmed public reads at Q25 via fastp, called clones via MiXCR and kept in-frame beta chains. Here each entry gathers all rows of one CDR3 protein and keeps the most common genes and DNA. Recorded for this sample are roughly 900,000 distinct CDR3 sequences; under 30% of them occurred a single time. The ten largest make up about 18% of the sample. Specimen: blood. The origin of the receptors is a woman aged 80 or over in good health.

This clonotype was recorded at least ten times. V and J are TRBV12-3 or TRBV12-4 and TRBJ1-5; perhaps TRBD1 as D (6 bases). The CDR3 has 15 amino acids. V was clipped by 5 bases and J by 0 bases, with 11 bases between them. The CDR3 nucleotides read TGTGCCAGCAGTCTACAGGGACCTAGCAATCAGCCCCAGCATTTT. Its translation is CASSLQGPSNQPQHF.

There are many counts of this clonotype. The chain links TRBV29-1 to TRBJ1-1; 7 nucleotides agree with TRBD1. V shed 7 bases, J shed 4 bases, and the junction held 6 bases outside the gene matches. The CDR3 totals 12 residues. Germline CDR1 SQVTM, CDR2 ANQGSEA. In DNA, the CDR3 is TGCAGCGGTGACAGGGATATCACTGAAGCTTTCTTT. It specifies CSGDRDITEAFF.

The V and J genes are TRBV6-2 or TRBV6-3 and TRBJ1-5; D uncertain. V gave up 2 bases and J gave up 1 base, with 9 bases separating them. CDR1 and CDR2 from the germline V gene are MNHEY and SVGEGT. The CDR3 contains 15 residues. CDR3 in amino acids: CASSYRVRSNQPQHF. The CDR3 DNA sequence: TGTGCCAGCAGTTACAGGGTCCGGAGCAATCAGCCCCAGCATTTT.

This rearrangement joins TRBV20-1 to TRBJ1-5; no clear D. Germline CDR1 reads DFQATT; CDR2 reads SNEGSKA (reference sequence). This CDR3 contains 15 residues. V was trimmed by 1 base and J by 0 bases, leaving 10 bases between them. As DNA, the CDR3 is TGCAGTGCTAGAGTTCCTATGAATAGCAATCAGCCCCAGCATTTT. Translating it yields CSARVPMNSNQPQHF.

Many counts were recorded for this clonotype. The CDR3 protein is CASSVKLRGDSYNEQFF. DNA for the CDR3: TGTGCCAGCAGCGTAAAGCTGCGGGGGGACTCCTACAATGAGCAGTTCTTC. The V and J genes are TRBV9 and TRBJ2-1, with TRBD2 matching over 8 bases. Germline CDR1 is SGDLS and CDR2 is YYNGEE. V gave up 1 base and J gave up 0 bases; unmatched junction bases: 6. CDR3 length equals 17 residues.

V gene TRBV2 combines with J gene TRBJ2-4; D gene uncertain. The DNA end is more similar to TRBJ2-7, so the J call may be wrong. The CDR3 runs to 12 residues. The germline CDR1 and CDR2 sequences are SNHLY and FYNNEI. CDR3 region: CAGKSLMYEQYF. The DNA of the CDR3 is TGTGCCGGCAAGAGTCTAATGTACGAGCAGTACTTC.

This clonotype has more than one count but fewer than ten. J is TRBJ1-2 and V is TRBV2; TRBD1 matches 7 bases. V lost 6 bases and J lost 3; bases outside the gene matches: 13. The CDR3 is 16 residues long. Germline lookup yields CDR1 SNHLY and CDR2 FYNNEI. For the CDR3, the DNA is TGTGCCAGCAGGAGTCTACAGGGGAAGCGGGACTATGGCTACACCTTC. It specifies CASRSLQGKRDYGYTF.

Here the CDR3 reads CASSRVRGNTIYF. The CDR3 region has the DNA TGTGCCAGCAGCCGGGTGAGAGGAAACACCATATATTTT. The chain carries TRBV6-5 and TRBJ1-3; D remains unclear. Germline CDR1 is MNHEY and CDR2 is SVGAGI. The CDR3 is 13 residues long. With 6 bases removed from V and 4 bases from J, the gap between germline ends came to 10 bases.

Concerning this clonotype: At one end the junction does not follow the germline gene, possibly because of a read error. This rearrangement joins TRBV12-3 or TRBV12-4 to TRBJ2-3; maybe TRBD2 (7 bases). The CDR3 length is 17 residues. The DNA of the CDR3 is TGTGCCAGCAGTTTACATGAGGGGGGGTCCAACACAGATATGCAGTATTTT. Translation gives CASSLHEGGSNTDMQYF.

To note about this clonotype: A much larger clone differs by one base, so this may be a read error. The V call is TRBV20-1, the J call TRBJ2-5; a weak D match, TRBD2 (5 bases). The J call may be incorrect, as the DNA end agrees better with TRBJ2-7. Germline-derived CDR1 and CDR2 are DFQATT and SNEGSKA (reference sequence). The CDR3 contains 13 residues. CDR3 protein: CSAHSPVGSEQYF. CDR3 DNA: TGCAGTGCTCACAGCCCCGTTGGGAGCGAGCAGTACTTC.

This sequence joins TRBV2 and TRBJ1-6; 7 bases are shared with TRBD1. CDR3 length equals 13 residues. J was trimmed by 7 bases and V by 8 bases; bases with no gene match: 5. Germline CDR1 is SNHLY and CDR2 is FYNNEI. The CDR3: CASGGTENSPLHF. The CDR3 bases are TGTGCCAGCGGCGGGACAGAAAATTCACCCCTCCACTTT.

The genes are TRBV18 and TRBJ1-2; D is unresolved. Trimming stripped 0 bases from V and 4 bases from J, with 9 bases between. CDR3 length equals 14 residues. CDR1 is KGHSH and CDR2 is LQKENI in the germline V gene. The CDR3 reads CASSPPQTIYGYTF. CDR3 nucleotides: TGTGCCAGCTCACCACCGCAAACAATCTATGGCTACACCTTC.

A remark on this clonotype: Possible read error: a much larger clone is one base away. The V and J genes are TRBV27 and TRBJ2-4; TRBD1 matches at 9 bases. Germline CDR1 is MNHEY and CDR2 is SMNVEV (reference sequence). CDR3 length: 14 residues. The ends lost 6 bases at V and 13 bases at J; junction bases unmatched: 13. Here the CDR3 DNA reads TGTGCCAGCAGCAGGACAGGGGTTTACAATGAGCAGTACTTC. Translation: CASSRTGVYNEQYF.

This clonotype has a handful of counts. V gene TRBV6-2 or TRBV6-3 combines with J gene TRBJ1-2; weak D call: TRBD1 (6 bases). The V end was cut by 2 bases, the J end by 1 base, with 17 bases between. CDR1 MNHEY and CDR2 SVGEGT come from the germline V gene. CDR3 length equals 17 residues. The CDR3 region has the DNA TGTGCCAGCAGTTACACAACGGGACACCGTATTAACTATGGCTACACCTTC. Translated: CASSYTTGHRINYGYTF.

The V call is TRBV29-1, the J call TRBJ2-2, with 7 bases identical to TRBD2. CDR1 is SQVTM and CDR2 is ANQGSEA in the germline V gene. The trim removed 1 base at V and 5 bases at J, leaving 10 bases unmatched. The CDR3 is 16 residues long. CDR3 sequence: CSVEAREALKTGELFF. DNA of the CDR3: TGCAGCGTTGAAGCCCGGGAGGCTTTGAAGACCGGGGAGCTGTTTTTT.

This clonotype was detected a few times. The CDR3 DNA sequence: TGTGCCAGCAGCCAAGCCTGGGGTGAAGCTTTCTTT. Translated, it gives CASSQAWGEAFF. This chain links TRBV3-1 with TRBJ1-1, with D uncertain. The CDR3 is 12 amino acids. CDR1 and CDR2 (germline): LGHDT, YNNKEL (reference sequence). Trimming pared 1 base from V and 7 bases from J, leaving 7 bases between.

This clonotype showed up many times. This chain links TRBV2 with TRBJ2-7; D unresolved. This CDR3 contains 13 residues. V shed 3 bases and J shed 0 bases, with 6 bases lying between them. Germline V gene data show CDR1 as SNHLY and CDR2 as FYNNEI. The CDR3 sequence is CASSDTRSYEQYF. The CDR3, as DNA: TGTGCCAGCAGTGACACTCGCTCCTACGAGCAGTACTTC.

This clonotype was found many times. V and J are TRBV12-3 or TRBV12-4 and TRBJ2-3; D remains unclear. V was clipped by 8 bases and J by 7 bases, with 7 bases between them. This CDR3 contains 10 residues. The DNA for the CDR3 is TGTGCCAGCTCAGGAAATACGCAGTATTTT. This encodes CASSGNTQYF.

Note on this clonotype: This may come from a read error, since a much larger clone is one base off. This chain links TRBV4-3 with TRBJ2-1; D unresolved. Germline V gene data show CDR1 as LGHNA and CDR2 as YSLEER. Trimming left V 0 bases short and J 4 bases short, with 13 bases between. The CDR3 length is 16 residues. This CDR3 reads CASSQDGEQFYNEQFF. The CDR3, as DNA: TGCGCCAGCAGCCAAGATGGAGAACAGTTTTACAATGAGCAGTTCTTC.

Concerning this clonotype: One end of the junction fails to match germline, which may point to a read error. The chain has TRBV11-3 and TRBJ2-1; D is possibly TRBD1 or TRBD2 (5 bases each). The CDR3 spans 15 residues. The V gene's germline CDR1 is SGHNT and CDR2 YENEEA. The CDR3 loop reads CASSRDLSSHNEQFF. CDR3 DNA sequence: TGTGCCAGCAGCCGGGACCTAAGCTCCCACAATGAGCAGTTCTTC.

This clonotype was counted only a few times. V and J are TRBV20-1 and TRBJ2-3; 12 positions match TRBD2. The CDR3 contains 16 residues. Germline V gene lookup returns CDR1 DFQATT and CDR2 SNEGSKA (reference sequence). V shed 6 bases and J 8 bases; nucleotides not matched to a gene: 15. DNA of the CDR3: TGCAGTGCCGCTAGCGGGGGGGCCATCCTCCCAGGTACGCAGTATTTT. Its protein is CSAASGGAILPGTQYF.

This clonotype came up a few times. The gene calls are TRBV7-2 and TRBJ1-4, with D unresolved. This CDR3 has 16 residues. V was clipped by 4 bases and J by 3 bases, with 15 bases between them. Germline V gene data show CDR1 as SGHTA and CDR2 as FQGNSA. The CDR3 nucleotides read TGTGCCAGCAGCTGGCCGGGTCGTGAAGCTAATGAAAAACTGTTTTTT. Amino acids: CASSWPGREANEKLFF.

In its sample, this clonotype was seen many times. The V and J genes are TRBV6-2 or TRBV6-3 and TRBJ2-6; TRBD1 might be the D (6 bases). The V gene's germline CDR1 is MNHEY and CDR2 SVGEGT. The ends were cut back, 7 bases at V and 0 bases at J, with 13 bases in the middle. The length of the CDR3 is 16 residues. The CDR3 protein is CASTKGGRSGANVLTF. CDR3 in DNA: TGTGCCAGCACCAAAGGGGGACGCTCTGGGGCCAACGTCCTGACTTTC.

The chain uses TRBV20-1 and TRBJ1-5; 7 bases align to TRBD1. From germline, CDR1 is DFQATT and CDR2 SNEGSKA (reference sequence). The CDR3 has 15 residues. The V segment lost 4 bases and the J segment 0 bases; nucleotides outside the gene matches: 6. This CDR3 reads CSATGQAYSNQPQHF. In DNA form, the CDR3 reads TGCAGTGCTACTGGACAGGCTTATAGCAATCAGCCCCAGCATTTT.

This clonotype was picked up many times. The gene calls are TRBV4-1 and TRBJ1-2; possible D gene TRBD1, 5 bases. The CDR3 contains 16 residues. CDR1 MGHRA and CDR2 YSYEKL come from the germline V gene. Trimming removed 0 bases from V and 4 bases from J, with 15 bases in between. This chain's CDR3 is CASSQDSGRAGYGYTF. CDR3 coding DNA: TGCGCCAGCAGCCAAGATTCCGGCAGGGCGGGCTATGGCTACACCTTC.